The next 7 T cell receptor beta chains were all read from a single sample in a study of radiotherapy plus CTLA-4 blockade in lung cancer. Measured with immunoSEQ multiplex PCR; TCRdb has only the in-frame clones, and not every one. The sample holds 65,000 to 85,000 clones, approximately 76% seen once. Sequenced here: peripheral blood, sampled from a patient treated with radiotherapy plus ipilimumab. These receptors all stem from a human donor with non-small cell lung cancer whose response to radiotherapy plus ipilimumab could not be evaluated. Some clones in this sample may be carry-over from other donors' samples.

This clone came up a few times. V usage is TRBV28 and J usage is TRBJ1-5; D unresolved. With 2 bases removed from V and 9 bases from J, the gap between germline ends came to 8 bases. CDR3 length: 12 residues. Germline V gives CDR1 MDHEN, CDR2 SYDVKM. CDR3: CASSLASRPQHF. As DNA, the CDR3 is TGTGCCAGCAGTTTAGCAAGCCGGCCCCAGCATTTT.

This chain connects TRBV6-4 to TRBJ2-2, with TRBD1 identical over 10 bases. The CDR3 is 16 residues long. From germline, CDR1 is MRHNA and CDR2 SNTAGT. The junction had 10 bases not matched to a gene; V was cut back by 6 bases and J by 6 bases. The CDR3 here is CASSPLGQGVSGELFF. The CDR3 region has the DNA TGTGCCAGCAGCCCCCTCGGACAGGGGGTGTCCGGGGAGCTGTTTTTT.

CDR3 in amino acids: CASSLAGGRPNIQYF. CDR3 nucleotide sequence: TGTGCCAGCAGTCTAGCGGGGGGCCGTCCGAACATTCAGTACTTC. The chain is built from TRBV2 and TRBJ2-4; 11 nucleotides agree with TRBD2. Germline V gene sequence: CDR1 SNHLY, CDR2 FYNNEI. This CDR3 is built from 15 residues. Trimming took 5 bases from V and 7 from J; bases not matched to a gene: 7.

The chain employs TRBV5-1 and TRBJ2-5, with D perhaps matching TRBD1 (6 bases). This CDR3 contains 15 residues. Germline-derived CDR1 and CDR2 are SGHRS and YFSETQ. V was shortened by 4 bases and J by 1 base, with 14 bases between the two germline ends. This CDR3 is CASSPTGQSQETQYF. The DNA for the CDR3 is TGCGCCAGCAGCCCTACCGGACAGAGCCAAGAGACCCAGTACTTC.

J is TRBJ2-1 and V is TRBV27; D is uncertain. Trimming took off 7 bases at V and 0 bases at J, with 13 bases between the two ends. The V gene's germline CDR1 is MNHEY and CDR2 SMNVEV (reference sequence). The CDR3 is made up of 15 amino acids. The CDR3 region has the DNA TGTGCCAGCAATTTGTTGGGCAGCTCCTACAATGAGCAGTTCTTC. Protein sequence: CASNLLGSSYNEQFF.

This clone occurred once. The chain combines TRBV19 with TRBJ1-4; weak D call: TRBD1 (5 bases). Trimming stripped 3 bases from V and 3 bases from J, with 17 bases between. The CDR3 loop spans 17 amino acids. CDR1 and CDR2 from the germline V gene are LNHDA and SQIVND (reference sequence). In DNA form, the CDR3 reads TGTGCCAGTAGTATCGGGGGACGGAGAAGACCTAATGAAAAACTGTTTTTT. This translates into CASSIGGRRRPNEKLFF.

The table lists this clone with a count of one. The chain links TRBV29-1 to TRBJ2-3; the match to TRBD1 covers 8 bases. Germline V gene sequence: CDR1 SQVTM, CDR2 ANQGSEA. V shed 7 bases, J shed 5 bases, and the junction held 8 bases outside the gene matches. The CDR3 runs to 13 residues. The CDR3 region is CSASGTGEDTQYF. The CDR3 DNA reads as TGCAGCGCTTCCGGGACAGGAGAAGATACGCAGTATTTT.